The rows below give T cell receptor beta chains drawn from one sample of a study of shared clonotypes between healthy human individuals. TCRdb's table, derived via immunoSEQ multiplex PCR, lists solely in-frame clones and lacks some. Among roughly 2,300,000 clones listed, about 90% were seen once. The material sequenced was naive CD4+ T cells from PBMCs. The receptors come from a man between 18 and 35 years old in good health. Some clones in this sample may be carry-over from other donors' samples. Each CDR3 is given with its conserved first and last residue. The D gene is left open where the match is weak. For some rows the clone size is stated as once, few or many, or as a class when expanded; others skip it.

cdr3_nt,cdr3_aa,clone_size,d_call,v_call,j_call
TGTGCCAGCAGTTTAAACCCTAACCTCTCTGGAAACACCATATATTTT,CASSLNPNLSGNTIYF,-,-,TRBV27,TRBJ1-3
TGTGCCAGCAGTTTGGGGGGCACGGCCAAAAACATTCAGTACTTC,CASSLGGTAKNIQYF,-,-,TRBV28,TRBJ2-4
TGTGCCAGCAGTGTAGGGTCTTCTGGGGCCAACGTCCTGACTTTC,CASSVGSSGANVLTF,-,-,TRBV6-1,TRBJ2-6
TGTGCCAGCAGCTTACATGGGACGGCAAATGAAAAACTGTTTTTT,CASSLHGTANEKLFF,-,-,TRBV11-2,TRBJ1-4
TGTGCCAGCAGCCAAGATCTGGGGACAGGCCGGACTATTATACCGTACTTC,CASSQDLGTGRTIIPYF,-,TRBD1,TRBV14,TRBJ2-7
TGCGCCAGCAGCTCAGACCTGGACAGGGTATATGGCTACACCTTC,CASSSDLDRVYGYTF,-,TRBD1,TRBV5-1,TRBJ1-2
TGTGCTATCGGGAGACCGAACACTGAAGCTTTCTTT,CAIGRPNTEAFF,few,-,TRBV28,TRBJ1-1
TGTGCCAGCAGGATCCCGGGACTAGCGGAAAGGGCGTATTTT,CASRIPGLAERAYF,-,TRBD2,TRBV6-1,TRBJ2-3
TGTGCCTGGAGTAAAGCAGCCCACCCCTCCTACGAGCAGTACTTC,CAWSKAAHPSYEQYF,-,-,TRBV30,TRBJ2-7
TGTGCCAGCAGCTTAGACCTCTGGCGGACCAGAACCTACGAGCAGTACTTC,CASSLDLWRTRTYEQYF,-,-,TRBV11-2,TRBJ2-7
TGTGCCAGCAGTTACTCGACGGCTAACTATGGCTACACCTTC,CASSYSTANYGYTF,-,-,TRBV6-6,TRBJ1-2
TGTGCCAGCAGCTTAACCCCCGAGGAGACCCAGTACTTC,CASSLTPEETQYF,-,-,TRBV11-2,TRBJ2-5
TGTGCCAGCGCCCAATCGGGACAGGGGACCTACGAGCAGTACTTC,CASAQSGQGTYEQYF,-,TRBD1,TRBV2,TRBJ2-7
TGTGCCAGCAGCTTAGGCTACAACTATGGCTACACCTTC,CASSLGYNYGYTF,-,-,TRBV11-2,TRBJ1-2
TGTGCCAGTAGTCCCAGGACTAGCATGAGCTCCTACAATGAGCAGTTCTTC,CASSPRTSMSSYNEQFF,-,TRBD2,TRBV19,TRBJ2-1
TGCGCCAGCAGCCGGGACCGTGCCTACGAGCAGTACTTC,CASSRDRAYEQYF,-,-,TRBV5-1,TRBJ2-7
TGTGCCACCTGCCCTAGACGGGCAGATACGCAGTATTTT,CATCPRRADTQYF,-,-,TRBV7-2,TRBJ2-3
TGTGCCATCATGATGACTGAGGGGACTGAAGCTTTCTTT,CAIMMTEGTEAFF,once,-,TRBV10-3,TRBJ1-1
TGTGCCAGCAGCGCGGGACAGGGGCGTGGAGGGTCATGGTACGAGCAGTACTTC,CASSAGQGRGGSWYEQYF,-,TRBD1,TRBV28,TRBJ2-7
TGCAGCGTTGGGCTCGGGACGGTGAAAGAGACCCAGTACTTC,CSVGLGTVKETQYF,-,-,TRBV29-1,TRBJ2-5
TGTGCCAGCAGCTTAACGGGCCGGAGCACAGATACGCAGTATTTT,CASSLTGRSTDTQYF,-,-,TRBV7-3,TRBJ2-3
TGTGCCAAAGGGGGGGATTCTAACTATGGCTACACCTTC,CAKGGDSNYGYTF,-,-,TRBV2,TRBJ1-2